The 5 T cell receptor beta chains given below trace back to one sample, sequenced in a study of blood T cell repertoires in COVID-19. Sequencing used immunoSEQ multiplex PCR; TCRdb keeps in-frame clones, though not all of them. The table records roughly 160,000 clones, around 79% of them present only once. The sequenced sample consisted of peripheral blood. Receptors were obtained from a woman aged 60 to 75 with COVID-19, enrolled during active disease.

This clone was seen a few times. Other DNA sequences within the sample encode an identical CDR3. V and J are TRBV6-5 and TRBJ2-5, with TRBD2 identical over 11 bases. The V and J ends lost 0 bases and 3 bases, in that order; junction bases with no gene match: 0. Looked up from germline, CDR1 is MNHEY and CDR2 is SVGAGI. The CDR3 totals 15 residues. Here the CDR3 reads CASSYSTSGKETQYF. DNA for the CDR3: TGTGCCAGCAGTTACTCGACTAGCGGGAAAGAGACCCAGTACTTC.

The chain carries TRBV6-6 and TRBJ1-1, with 8 bases that match TRBD1. The germline gives CDR1 MNHNY, CDR2 SVGAGI (reference sequence). CDR3 size: 13 residues. V lost 11 bases, J lost 1 base, and 6 bases stayed unmatched. CDR3 in amino acids: CAVRDRQNTEAFF. The DNA of the CDR3 is TGTGCCGTCCGGGACAGGCAGAACACTGAAGCTTTCTTT.

This rearrangement joins TRBV4-2 to TRBJ2-7; 7 nucleotides match TRBD1. There are 13 residues in the CDR3. V gave up 1 base and J gave up 3 bases; unmatched junction bases: 0. Germline assignment: CDR1 LGHNA and CDR2 YNFKEQ. The CDR3 loop reads CASSQGTGYEQYF. The DNA for the CDR3 is TGTGCCAGCAGCCAAGGGACAGGCTACGAGCAGTACTTC.

The rearrangement links TRBV5-1 to TRBJ2-1, with 9 bases matching TRBD2. With V trimmed by 6 bases and J by 10 bases, 11 bases remained unmatched. There are 14 residues in the CDR3. Germline V gives CDR1 SGHRS, CDR2 YFSETQ. The CDR3 DNA reads as TGCGCCAGCAACCCTGGCGCGGGAGGGAGGGAGCAGTTCTTC. Translating gives CASNPGAGGREQFF.

The chain carries TRBV9 and TRBJ1-1; D unresolved. This CDR3 comprises 13 residues. The V gene lost 4 bases and the J gene lost 0 bases, with 7 bases spanning the gap. Germline-derived CDR1 and CDR2 are SGDLS and YYNGEE. Here the CDR3 reads CASSLQLNTEAFF. CDR3 DNA: TGTGCCAGCAGCCTACAGTTGAACACTGAAGCTTTCTTT.